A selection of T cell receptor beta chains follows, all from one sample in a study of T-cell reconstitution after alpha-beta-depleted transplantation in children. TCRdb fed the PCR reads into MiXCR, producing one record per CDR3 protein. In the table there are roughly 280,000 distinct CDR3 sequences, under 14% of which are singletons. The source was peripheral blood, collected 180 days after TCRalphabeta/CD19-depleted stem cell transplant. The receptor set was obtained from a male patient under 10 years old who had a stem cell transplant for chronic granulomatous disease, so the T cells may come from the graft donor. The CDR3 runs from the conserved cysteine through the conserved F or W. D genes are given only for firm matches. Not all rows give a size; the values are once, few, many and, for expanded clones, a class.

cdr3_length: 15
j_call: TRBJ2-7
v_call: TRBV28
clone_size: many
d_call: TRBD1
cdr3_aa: CASSLTGQGVYEQYF
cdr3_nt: TGTGCCAGCAGTTTAACCGGACAGGGGGTCTACGAGCAGTACTTC

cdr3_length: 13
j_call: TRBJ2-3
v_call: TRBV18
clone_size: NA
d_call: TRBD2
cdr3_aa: CASSPSGRDTQYF
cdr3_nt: TGTGCCAGCTCACCTAGCGGGAGGGATACGCAGTATTTT

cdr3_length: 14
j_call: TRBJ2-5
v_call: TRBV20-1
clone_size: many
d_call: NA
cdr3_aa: CSARAPDGGETQYF
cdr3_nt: TGCAGTGCTAGAGCGCCGGATGGAGGAGAGACCCAGTACTTC

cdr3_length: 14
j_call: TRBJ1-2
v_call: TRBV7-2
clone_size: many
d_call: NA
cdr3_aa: CASSSSGTMYGYTF
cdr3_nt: TGTGCCAGCAGCTCCTCCGGGACAATGTATGGCTACACCTTC

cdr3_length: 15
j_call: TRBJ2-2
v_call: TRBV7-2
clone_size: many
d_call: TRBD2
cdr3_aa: CASSLRAGVIGELFF
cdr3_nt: TGTGCCAGCAGCTTAAGGGCGGGAGTAATCGGGGAGCTGTTTTTT

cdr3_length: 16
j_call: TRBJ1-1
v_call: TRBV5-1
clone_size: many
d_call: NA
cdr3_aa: CASSLEPAHGNTEAFF
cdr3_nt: TGCGCCAGCAGCTTGGAACCGGCACACGGGAACACTGAAGCTTTCTTT

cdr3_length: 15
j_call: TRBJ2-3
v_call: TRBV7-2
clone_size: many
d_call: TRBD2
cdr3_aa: CASILSGEWTDTQYF
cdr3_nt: TGTGCCAGCATTCTTAGCGGGGAATGGACAGATACGCAGTATTTT

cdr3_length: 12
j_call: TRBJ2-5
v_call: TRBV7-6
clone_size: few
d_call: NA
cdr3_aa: CASSAGTETQYF
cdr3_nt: TGTGCCAGCAGCGCAGGGACGGAGACCCAGTACTTC

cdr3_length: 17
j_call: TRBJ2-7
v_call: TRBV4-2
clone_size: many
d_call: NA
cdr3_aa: CASSQENAGAGSYEQYF
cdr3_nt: TGTGCCAGCAGCCAAGAGAACGCGGGCGCCGGCTCCTACGAGCAGTACTTC

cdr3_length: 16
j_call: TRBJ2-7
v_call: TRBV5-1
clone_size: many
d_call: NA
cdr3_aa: CASSYSGPTISYEQYF
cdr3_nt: TGCGCCAGCAGTTATTCGGGACCGACTATTTCCTACGAGCAGTACTTC

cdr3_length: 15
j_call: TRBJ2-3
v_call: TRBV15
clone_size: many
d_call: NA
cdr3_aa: CATSEGLSNTDTQYF
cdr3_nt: TGTGCCACCTCCGAGGGGCTCTCTAACACAGATACGCAGTATTTT

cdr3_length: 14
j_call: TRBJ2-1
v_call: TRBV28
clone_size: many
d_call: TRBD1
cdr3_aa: CASNPGGLYNEQFF
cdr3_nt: TGTGCCAGCAATCCAGGGGGCCTTTACAATGAGCAGTTCTTC

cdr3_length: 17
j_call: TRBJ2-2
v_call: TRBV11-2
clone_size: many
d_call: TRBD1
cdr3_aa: CASSQDGTAANTGELFF
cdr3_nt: TGTGCCAGCAGCCAGGATGGGACAGCTGCGAACACCGGGGAGCTGTTTTTT

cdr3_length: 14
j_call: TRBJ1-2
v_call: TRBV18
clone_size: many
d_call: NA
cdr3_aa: CASSPGTSNYGYTF
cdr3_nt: TGTGCCAGCTCACCGGGGACTTCTAACTATGGCTACACCTTC

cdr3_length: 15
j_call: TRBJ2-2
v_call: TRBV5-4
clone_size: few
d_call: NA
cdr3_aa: CASTNLQGGTGELFF
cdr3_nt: TGTGCCAGCACCAACCTCCAGGGCGGGACCGGGGAGCTGTTTTTT

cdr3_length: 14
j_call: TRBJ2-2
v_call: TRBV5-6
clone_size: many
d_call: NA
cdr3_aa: CASSLDSNTGELFF
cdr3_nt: TGTGCCAGCAGCTTGGACTCCAACACCGGGGAGCTGTTTTTT

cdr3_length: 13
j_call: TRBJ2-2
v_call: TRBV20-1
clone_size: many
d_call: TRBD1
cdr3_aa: CSARVRDSGELFF
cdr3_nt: TGCAGTGCTAGAGTCCGGGACAGCGGGGAGCTGTTTTTT

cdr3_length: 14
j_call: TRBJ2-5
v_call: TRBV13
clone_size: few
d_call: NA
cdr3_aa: CASSLGGQSETQYF
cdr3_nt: TGTGCCAGCAGCTTAGGAGGTCAGTCAGAGACCCAGTACTTC

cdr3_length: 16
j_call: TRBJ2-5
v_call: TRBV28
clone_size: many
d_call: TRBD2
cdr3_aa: CASSLPGAGVQETQYF
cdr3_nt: TGTGCCAGCAGTCTCCCTGGGGCGGGGGTCCAAGAGACCCAGTACTTC

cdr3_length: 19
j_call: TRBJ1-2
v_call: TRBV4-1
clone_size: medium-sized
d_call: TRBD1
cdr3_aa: CASSQGPGTGVSSNYGYTF
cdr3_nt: TGCGCCAGCAGCCAAGGGCCTGGGACAGGAGTTTCTTCTAACTATGGCTACACCTTC

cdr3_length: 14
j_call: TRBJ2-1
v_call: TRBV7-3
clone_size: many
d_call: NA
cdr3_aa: CASSTPGPYNEQFF
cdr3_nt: TGTGCCAGCAGCACTCCCGGGCCGTACAATGAGCAGTTCTTC

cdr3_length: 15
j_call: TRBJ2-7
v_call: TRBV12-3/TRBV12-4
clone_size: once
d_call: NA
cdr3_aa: CACRLQTWSIDVQYF
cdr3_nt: TGTGCCTGCAGATTACAGACATGGTCAATTGACGTGCAGTACTTC

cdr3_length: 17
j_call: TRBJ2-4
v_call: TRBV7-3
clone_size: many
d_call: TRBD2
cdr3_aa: CASSLAGATVAKNIQYF
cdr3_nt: TGTGCCAGCAGTCTAGCGGGAGCCACCGTAGCCAAAAACATTCAGTACTTC

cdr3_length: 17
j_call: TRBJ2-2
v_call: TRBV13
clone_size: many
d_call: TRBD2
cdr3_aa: CASSLLLAGGLNAELFF
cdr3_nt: TGTGCCAGCAGCCTACTACTAGCGGGAGGCCTGAACGCGGAGCTGTTTTTT

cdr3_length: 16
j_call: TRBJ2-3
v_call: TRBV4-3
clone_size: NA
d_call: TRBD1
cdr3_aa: CASSQGDRFELDTQYF
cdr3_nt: TGCGCCAGCAGCCAAGGGGACAGGTTTGAGTTAGATACGCAGTATTTT

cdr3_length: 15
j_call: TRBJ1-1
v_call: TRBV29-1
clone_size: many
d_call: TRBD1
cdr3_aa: CSVAIQGALNTEAFF
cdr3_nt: TGCAGCGTTGCCATACAGGGGGCATTGAACACTGAAGCTTTCTTT

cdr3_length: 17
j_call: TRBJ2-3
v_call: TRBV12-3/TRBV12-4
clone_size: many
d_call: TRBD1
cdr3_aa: CASSLVGRGLRTDTQYF
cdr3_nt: TGTGCCAGCAGTTTAGTCGGCAGGGGGCTTCGCACAGATACGCAGTATTTT

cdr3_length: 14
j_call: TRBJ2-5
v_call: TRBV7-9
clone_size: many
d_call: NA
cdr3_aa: CASSATRAKETQYF
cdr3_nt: TGTGCCAGCAGCGCGACTAGGGCTAAAGAGACCCAGTACTTC

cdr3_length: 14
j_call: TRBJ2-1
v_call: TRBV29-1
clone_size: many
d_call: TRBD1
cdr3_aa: CSVEGGTGYNEQFF
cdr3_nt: TGCAGCGTTGAAGGGGGGACAGGGTACAATGAGCAGTTCTTC

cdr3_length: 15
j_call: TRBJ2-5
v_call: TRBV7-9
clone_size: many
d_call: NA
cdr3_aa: CASSLDLRVGETQYF
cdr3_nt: TGTGCCAGCAGCTTAGATCTCAGGGTGGGAGAGACCCAGTACTTC

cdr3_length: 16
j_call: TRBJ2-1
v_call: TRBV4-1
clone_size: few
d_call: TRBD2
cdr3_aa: CASSHGSGRAHNEQFF
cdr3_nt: TGCGCCAGCAGCCACGGTAGCGGGAGGGCCCACAATGAGCAGTTCTTC

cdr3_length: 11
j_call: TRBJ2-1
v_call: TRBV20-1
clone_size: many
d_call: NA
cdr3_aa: CSTGTYNEQFF
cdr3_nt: TGCAGTACCGGAACCTACAATGAGCAGTTCTTC

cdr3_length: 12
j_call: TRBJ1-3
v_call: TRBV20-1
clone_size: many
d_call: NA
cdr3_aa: CSASTFGNTIYF
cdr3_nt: TGCAGTGCTAGTACCTTTGGAAACACCATATATTTT

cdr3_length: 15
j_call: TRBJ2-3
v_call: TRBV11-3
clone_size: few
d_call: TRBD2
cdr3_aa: CASSPGTRGTDTQYF
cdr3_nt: TGTGCCAGCAGCCCCGGGACTAGGGGCACAGATACGCAGTATTTT

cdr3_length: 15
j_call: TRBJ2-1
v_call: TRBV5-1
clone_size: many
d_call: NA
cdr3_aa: CASSLAASLGNEQFF
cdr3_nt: TGCGCCAGCAGCTTGGCGGCTTCCCTAGGCAATGAGCAGTTCTTC

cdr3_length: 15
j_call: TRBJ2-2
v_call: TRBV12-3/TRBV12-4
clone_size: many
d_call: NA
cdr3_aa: CASSQPYGITGELFF
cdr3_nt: TGTGCCAGCAGCCAACCCTATGGCATCACCGGGGAGCTGTTTTTT

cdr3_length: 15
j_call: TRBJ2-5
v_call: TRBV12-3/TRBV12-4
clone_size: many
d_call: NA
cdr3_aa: CASSFNLRGQETQYF
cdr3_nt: TGTGCCAGCAGTTTCAACCTACGGGGCCAAGAGACCCAGTACTTC

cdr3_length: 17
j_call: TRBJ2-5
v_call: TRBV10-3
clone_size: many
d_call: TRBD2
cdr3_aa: CAISDILRRGDQETQYF
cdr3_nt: TGTGCCATCAGTGATATCCTTCGCCGGGGGGACCAAGAGACCCAGTACTTC

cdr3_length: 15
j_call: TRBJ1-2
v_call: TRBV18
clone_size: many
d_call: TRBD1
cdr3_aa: CASSPGNTGVLGYTF
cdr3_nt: TGTGCCAGCTCACCCGGTAATACAGGGGTTCTTGGCTACACCTTC

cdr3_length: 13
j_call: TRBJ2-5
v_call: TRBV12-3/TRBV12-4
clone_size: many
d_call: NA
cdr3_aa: CASSEAIGETQYF
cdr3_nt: TGTGCCAGCAGTGAGGCGATCGGGGAGACCCAGTACTTC

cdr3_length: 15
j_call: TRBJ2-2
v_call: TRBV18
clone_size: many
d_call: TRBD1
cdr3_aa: CASSLAGTGFGELFF
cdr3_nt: TGTGCCAGCTCACTCGCCGGGACAGGGTTCGGGGAGCTGTTTTTT

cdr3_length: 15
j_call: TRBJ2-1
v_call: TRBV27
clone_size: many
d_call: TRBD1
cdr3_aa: CASSLRQGRRNEQFF
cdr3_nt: TGTGCCAGCAGTTTACGACAGGGGCGACGAAATGAGCAGTTCTTC

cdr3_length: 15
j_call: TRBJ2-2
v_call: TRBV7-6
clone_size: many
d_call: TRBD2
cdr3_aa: CASSLRGGYTGELFF
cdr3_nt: TGTGCCAGCAGCTTACGCGGGGGGTACACCGGGGAGCTGTTTTTT

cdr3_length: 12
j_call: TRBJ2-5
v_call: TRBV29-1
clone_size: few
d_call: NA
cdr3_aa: CSVGLPEETQYF
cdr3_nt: TGCAGCGTTGGGCTACCCGAAGAGACCCAGTACTTC

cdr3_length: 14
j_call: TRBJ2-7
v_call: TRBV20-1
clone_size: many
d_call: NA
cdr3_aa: CSARGSAAPYEQYF
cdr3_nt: TGCAGTGCTAGAGGGAGCGCTGCCCCTTACGAGCAGTACTTC

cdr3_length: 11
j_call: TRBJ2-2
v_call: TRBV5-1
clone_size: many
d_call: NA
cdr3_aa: CASSDSRELFF
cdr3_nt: TGCGCCAGCAGCGACTCCCGGGAGCTGTTTTTT

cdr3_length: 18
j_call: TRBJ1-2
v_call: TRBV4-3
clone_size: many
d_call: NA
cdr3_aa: CASSQRYPGTSWIYGYTF
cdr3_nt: TGCGCCAGCAGCCAACGTTACCCTGGGACCTCTTGGATATATGGCTACACCTTC

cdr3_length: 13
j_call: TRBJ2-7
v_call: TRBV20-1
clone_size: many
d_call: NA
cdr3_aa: CSARSLVDDEQYF
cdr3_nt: TGCAGTGCTAGAAGTCTAGTTGACGACGAGCAGTACTTC

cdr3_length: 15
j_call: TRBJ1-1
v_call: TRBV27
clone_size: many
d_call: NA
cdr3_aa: CASSSWQPVRDLMAF
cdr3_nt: TGTGCCAGCAGTTCTTGGCAACCCGTAAGGGACTTAATGGCCTTT

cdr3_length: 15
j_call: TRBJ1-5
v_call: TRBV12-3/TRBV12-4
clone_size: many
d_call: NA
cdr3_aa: CASSYSGRDNQPQHF
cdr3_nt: TGTGCCAGCAGTTACAGTGGCAGGGACAATCAGCCCCAGCATTTT